This T cell receptor beta chain emerged from a study of read filtering for tumor transcriptome and immune sequencing. Germline CDR1 SNHLY, CDR2 FYNNEI. V lost 6 bases and J 6 bases, leaving 15 bases between the germline ends. This CDR3 contains 14 residues. In this sample, this clonotype turned up a few times. This library used roughly 370 ng RNA and molecular barcoded adaptors spanning alpha/delta and beta/gamma chains. One entry per CDR3 protein results from TCRdb running MiXCR on the reads. The profile shows about 57,000 distinct CDR3 sequences, 20% to 25% of them singletons. The chain couples TRBV2 to TRBJ1-5; the D gene is possibly TRBD1 (5 bases). This TCR was recovered from a donor aged 40 or older with multiple myeloma. Sequencing input: a population of CD138-negative cells sorted from bone marrow. The CDR3 nucleotides are TGTGCCAGCAGGGGAGGGGTCGCGAGTCAGCCCCAGCATTTT. It is translated as CASRGGVASQPQHF. The full variable domain, rest sourced from reference TRBV2 and TRBJ1-5, is EPEVTQTPSHQVTQMGQEVILRCVPISNHLYFYWYRQILGQKVEFLVSFYNNEISEKSEIFDDQFSVERPDGSNFTLKIRSTKLEDSAMYFCASRGGVASQPQHFGDGTRLSIL.